A single sample gave rise to the 22 T cell receptor beta chains below, sequenced in a study of blood T cell repertoires in COVID-19. Using immunoSEQ multiplex PCR, the repertoire was profiled, and TCRdb retains in-frame clones only, with some absent. The sample shows about 80,000 clones, over 80% of them seen only once. Sequencing used peripheral blood. The origin of the receptors is a man aged 55 to 70 with active or convalescent COVID-19.

The chain has TRBV27 and TRBJ2-1; 7 bases match TRBD2. Germline CDR1 and CDR2: MNHEY and SMNVEV (reference sequence). J was trimmed by 5 bases and V by 5 bases; bases with no gene match: 3. The CDR3 loop spans 13 amino acids. CDR3 region: CASSTGGNNEQFF. DNA for the CDR3: TGTGCCAGCAGTACCGGGGGGAACAATGAGCAGTTCTTC.

The J gene is TRBJ2-4, the V gene TRBV19; TRBD1 matches 8 bases. Germline CDR1 is LNHDA and CDR2 is SQIVND (reference sequence). CDR3 size: 14 residues. The V and J ends lost 10 bases and 5 bases, in that order; junction bases with no gene match: 10. The CDR3 sequence is CATSVRGLENIQYF. As DNA, the CDR3 is TGTGCCACTTCCGTCAGGGGGCTAGAAAACATTCAGTACTTC.

This clone has a handful of counts. This same CDR3 is encoded by further DNA sequences in the sample. The V gene is TRBV19, the J gene TRBJ1-5, with 12 bases that match TRBD1. CDR1 is LNHDA, CDR2 SQIVND, per germline (reference sequence). The CDR3 runs 15 residues. Trimming cost V 7 bases and J 2 bases; bases outside gene matches: 3. This chain's CDR3 is CASTGTGGGNQPQHF. The CDR3 DNA is TGTGCCAGTACCGGGACAGGGGGCGGCAATCAGCCCCAGCATTTT.

The J gene is TRBJ2-7, the V gene TRBV7-2; 9 bases align to TRBD1. The germline V gene has CDR1 SGHTA and CDR2 FQGNSA. Trimming at V came to 5 bases and at J to 4 bases, leaving 15 bases not matched to a gene. The CDR3 consists of 17 residues. This CDR3 reads CASSLQQTGTGSYEQYF. The DNA of the CDR3 is TGTGCCAGCAGCCTCCAACAAACCGGGACAGGGTCATACGAGCAGTACTTC.

This clone was detected many times. V gene TRBV5-6 combines with J gene TRBJ2-2; possibly TRBD1 for D (6 bases). The CDR3 extends over 13 amino acids. Germline V gene lookup returns CDR1 SGHDT and CDR2 YYEEEE. Trimming stripped 0 bases from V and 6 bases from J, with 6 bases between. CDR3 amino acids: CASSLGQAGELFF. CDR3 nucleotides: TGTGCCAGCAGCTTGGGACAGGCCGGGGAGCTGTTTTTT.

This clone was recorded once. The chain joins TRBV27 to TRBJ2-5, with D hard to call. CDR1 MNHEY and CDR2 SMNVEV come from the germline V gene (reference sequence). V was shortened by 5 bases and J by 5 bases, with 9 bases between the two germline ends. The CDR3 runs to 12 residues. The CDR3 DNA sequence: TGTGCCAGCAGTAGTCCGAGGGAGACCCAGTACTTC. Translating gives CASSSPRETQYF.

The chain recombines TRBV5-6 with TRBJ1-4; no clear D. V shed 0 bases and J shed 8 bases, with 11 bases lying between them. The CDR3 runs to 14 residues. Looked up from germline, CDR1 is SGHDT and CDR2 is YYEEEE. The DNA of the CDR3 is TGTGCCAGCAGCTTGGCGCTGGTCCGGGAAAAACTGTTTTTT. Protein: CASSLALVREKLFF.

This chain uses TRBV2 with TRBJ1-2; D unclear. Germline values: CDR1 SNHLY, CDR2 FYNNEI. The CDR3 runs 13 residues. V shed 1 base and J shed 3 bases, with 6 bases lying between them. The CDR3 nucleotides read TGTGCCAGCAGTGAAGAAGGAGACTATGGCTACACCTTC. Amino acids: CASSEEGDYGYTF.

The chain has TRBV7-3 and TRBJ2-5; tentative D call: TRBD2 (6 bases). The CDR3 length is 16 residues. Germline loops: CDR1 SGHTA, CDR2 FQGTGA. Trimming cost V 5 bases and J 1 base, with 17 bases left between them. The CDR3 is CASSRSGGVPQETQYF. CDR3 in DNA: TGTGCCAGCAGCCGTTCAGGCGGGGTCCCCCAAGAGACCCAGTACTTC.

The chain joins TRBV10-3 to TRBJ2-2; unclear D gene. The ends were cut back, 3 bases at V and 4 bases at J, with 12 bases in the middle. CDR3 size: 15 residues. Germline lookup yields CDR1 ENHRY and CDR2 SYGVKD. CDR3 sequence: CAISDVYSITGELFF. The CDR3 bases are TGTGCCATCAGTGATGTGTACAGTATCACCGGGGAGCTGTTTTTT.

The sample holds a few counts of this clone. This chain uses TRBV7-2 with TRBJ1-2; D might be TRBD1 (6 bases). Germline-derived CDR1 and CDR2 are SGHTA and FQGNSA. The CDR3 sequence is 15 residues long. The V gene lost 5 bases and the J gene lost 8 bases, with 21 bases spanning the gap. The CDR3 protein is CASSPRTARGGGYTF. The CDR3 DNA follows: TGTGCCAGCAGCCCCAGGACAGCCCGCGGGGGAGGCTACACCTTC.

The chain employs TRBV19 and TRBJ1-2; 7 bases match TRBD1. With 10 bases clipped from V and 2 bases from J, the junction kept 10 bases outside the gene matches. The CDR3 consists of 14 residues. The V gene's germline CDR1 is LNHDA and CDR2 SQIVND (reference sequence). CDR3 in amino acids: CATNTGDGNYGYTF. In DNA, the CDR3 is TGTGCCACCAACACAGGGGATGGCAACTATGGCTACACCTTC.

The chain has TRBV6-6 and TRBJ1-4; maybe TRBD1 (5 bases). Deletions cut 6 bases from V and 7 bases from J, with 15 bases between. The length of the CDR3 is 14 residues. Germline CDR1 MNHNY, CDR2 SVGAGI (reference sequence). The CDR3: CASSLGDSGEKLFF. The DNA for the CDR3 is TGTGCCAGCAGCCTAGGGGACTCTGGTGAAAAACTGTTTTTT.

This clone was recorded once. V is TRBV5-4 and J is TRBJ1-1; D may be TRBD1 (6 bases). CDR1 and CDR2 from the germline V gene are SGHNT and YYREEE (reference sequence). The germline V and J ends were trimmed by 1 base and 4 bases, with 11 bases remaining between them. This CDR3 contains 14 residues. This CDR3 is CASSLQGPVTEAFF. CDR3 DNA sequence: TGTGCCAGCAGCTTGCAGGGGCCGGTCACTGAAGCTTTCTTT.

The J gene is TRBJ1-6, the V gene TRBV7-2; 9 bases map to TRBD1. Germline loops: CDR1 SGHTA, CDR2 FQGNSA. The V gene end was trimmed by 5 bases and the J gene end by 9 bases; junction bases not matched to a gene: 14. CDR3 length: 17 residues. The CDR3 nucleotides read TGTGCCAGCAGCCTCAGTCCACAGGGGGCCAAGGGTTCACCCCTCCACTTT. This gives the protein CASSLSPQGAKGSPLHF.

The chain recombines TRBV6-2 or TRBV6-3 with TRBJ1-3, with D maybe TRBD1 (5 bases). V was clipped by 4 bases and J by 1 base, with 17 bases between them. The CDR3 is 17 residues long. CDR1 is MNHEY, CDR2 SVGEGT, per germline. This CDR3 is CASSWTGTGGSGNTIYF. The CDR3 DNA reads as TGTGCCAGCAGTTGGACCGGGACCGGGGGATCTGGAAACACCATATATTTT.

This chain links TRBV6-2 or TRBV6-3 with TRBJ2-7; 8 bases are a match to TRBD1. CDR1 and CDR2 (germline): MNHEY, SVGEGT. With 7 bases clipped from V and 5 bases from J, the junction kept 10 bases outside the gene matches. The CDR3 contains 14 residues. The CDR3 DNA reads TGTGCCAGCACCCCCCGGACAGGGATCCACGAGCAGTACTTC. Protein product: CASTPRTGIHEQYF.

A note on this clone: This specimen includes other DNA sequences encoding the same CDR3. This chain uses TRBV5-1 with TRBJ1-1; 9 bases map to TRBD1. CDR1 is SGHRS and CDR2 is YFSETQ in the germline V gene. J gave up 2 bases and V 4 bases, and 6 bases lay outside the gene matches. This CDR3 has 15 amino acids. The CDR3 region is CASSLTGQGNTEAFF. The DNA of the CDR3 is TGCGCCAGCAGCCTAACGGGACAGGGTAACACTGAAGCTTTCTTT.

The CDR3, as DNA: TGTGCCAGCAACCCCTCAGGGGCGACCTATAATTCACCCCTCCACTTT. Its protein product is CASNPSGATYNSPLHF. The chain links TRBV3-1 (or the pseudogene TRBV3-2) to TRBJ1-6, with D maybe TRBD1 (6 bases). The CDR3 contains 16 residues. The germline V gene has CDR1 LGHDT and CDR2 YNNKEL (reference sequence). Trimming pared 7 bases from V and 2 bases from J, leaving 15 bases between.

V and J are TRBV20-1 and TRBJ2-5, with D perhaps TRBD2 (5 bases). Germline V gene sequence: CDR1 DFQATT, CDR2 SNEGSKA (reference sequence). CDR3 length: 11 residues. V dropped 3 bases and J dropped 4 bases, with 6 bases sitting between them. The CDR3 coding sequence is TGCAGTGCTAGTGGAGGAGAGACCCAGTACTTC. It specifies CSASGGETQYF.

This clone is a singleton in its sample. This chain connects TRBV9 to TRBJ2-5, with 11 bases that match TRBD1. The CDR3 covers 15 residues. Germline V gene data show CDR1 as SGDLS and CDR2 as YYNGEE. V was clipped by 3 bases and J by 0 bases; unmatched bases: 1. For the CDR3, the DNA is TGTGCCAGCAGCGGGGACAGGGGGTACCAAGAGACCCAGTACTTC. Amino acid sequence: CASSGDRGYQETQYF.

The chain uses TRBV7-9 and TRBJ2-3, with 8 bases matching TRBD2. J gave up 5 bases and V 1 base, and 8 bases lay outside the gene matches. CDR3 length equals 16 residues. Germline-derived CDR1 and CDR2 are SEHNR and FQNEAQ (reference sequence). CDR3 region: CASSLVLAGLIDTQYF. CDR3 in DNA: TGTGCCAGCAGCTTAGTGTTAGCGGGGTTAATAGATACGCAGTATTTT.